These 21 T cell receptor beta chains came from one sample sequenced in a study of CD8 T cells in ankylosing spondylitis. TCRdb re-derived calls from the 5' RACE reads in MiXCR, one entry per CDR3 protein. In the table there are some 180,000 distinct CDR3 sequences, about 20% of which are singletons. Sequencing was done on a sample of blood, either unsorted or a sorted T cell fraction (not recorded which). The source is a male donor under 30 with ankylosing spondylitis or in good health (not recorded which).

This clonotype was detected many times. The rearrangement links TRBV6-6 to TRBJ2-6; unclear D gene. This CDR3 is 18 amino acids long. V lost 7 bases and J 0 bases, leaving 19 bases between the germline ends. Germline CDR1 MNHNY, CDR2 SVGAGI (reference sequence). The CDR3 bases are TGTGCCAGCAACCCCTCCTTGACATCGAGCTCTGGGGCCAACGTCCTGACTTTC. Its protein product is CASNPSLTSSSGANVLTF.

This clonotype was seen a few times. CDR3 sequence (DNA): TGTGCCAGCAGCGCGGGACTAGCGGGAGTACTTTACGAGCAGTACTTC. Residues: CASSAGLAGVLYEQYF. V is TRBV7-2 and J is TRBJ2-7; 14 nucleotides agree with TRBD2. V was clipped by 5 bases and J by 4 bases; unmatched bases: 7. Germline loops: CDR1 SGHTA, CDR2 FQGNSA. This CDR3 has 16 residues.

This chain uses TRBV10-3 with TRBJ2-1, with 7 bases aligning to TRBD2. The CDR3 contains 15 residues. After removal of 8 bases from V and 2 bases from J, the junction contained 9 bases not matched to a gene. The germline V gene has CDR1 ENHRY and CDR2 SYGVKD. CDR3 nucleotides: TGTGCCATCCGTGGGACTACCGCGGCCTACAATGAGCAGTTCTTC. It encodes CAIRGTTAAYNEQFF.

This clonotype was recorded at least ten times. This chain connects TRBV2 to TRBJ2-7; D is ambiguous. CDR3 size: 13 residues. The V and J ends lost 7 bases and 0 bases respectively, with 10 bases between them. From germline, CDR1 is SNHLY and CDR2 FYNNEI. CDR3 sequence (DNA): TGTGCCAGCATGTCACCCGCCTCCTACGAGCAGTACTTC. This sequence encodes CASMSPASYEQYF.

Many counts were recorded for this clonotype. Here the CDR3 DNA reads TGTGCCAGCAGTTTGAGCGGGAGAGCAACAGATACGCAGTATTTT. Its protein is CASSLSGRATDTQYF. This sequence joins TRBV12-3 or TRBV12-4 and TRBJ2-3, with 8 nucleotides matching TRBD2. V lost 3 bases and J lost 3; bases outside the gene matches: 5. The CDR3 is made up of 15 amino acids.

The chain uses TRBV19 and TRBJ2-2; no clear D. This CDR3 is 13 amino acids long. Between the trimmed V and J ends, which lost 5 bases and 4 bases, there was a span of 8 bases. CDR1 is LNHDA and CDR2 is SQIVND in the germline V gene (reference sequence). In DNA form, the CDR3 reads TGTGCCAGTAGTCCCCGTGCCACCGGGGAGCTGTTTTTT. As protein: CASSPRATGELFF.

There are many counts of this clonotype. This chain links TRBV15 with TRBJ2-3; maybe TRBD2 (5 bases). The CDR3 is made up of 13 amino acids. Germline CDR1 LNHNV, CDR2 YYDKDF (reference sequence). Trimming shortened V by 0 bases and J by 4 bases, and 5 bases separated the two germline ends. DNA of the CDR3: TGTGCCACCAGCAGAGATAGCGCAGATACGCAGTATTTT. As protein: CATSRDSADTQYF.

This clonotype was seen at least ten times. This sequence joins TRBV29-1 and TRBJ2-1; D is perhaps TRBD1 (6 bases). Germline assignment: CDR1 SQVTM and CDR2 ANQGSEA. This CDR3 spans 12 amino acids. Trimming removed 7 bases at V and 10 bases at J, with 17 bases between. CDR3: CSAFRDTGEQFF. CDR3 in DNA: TGCAGCGCCTTCCGGGACACCGGCGAGCAGTTCTTC.

This clonotype was recorded at least ten times. The V gene is TRBV6-6, the J gene TRBJ1-1; a possible D gene is TRBD1 (5 bases). Trimming stripped 8 bases from V and 4 bases from J, with 20 bases between. CDR1 MNHNY and CDR2 SVGAGI come from the germline V gene (reference sequence). The CDR3 runs to 15 residues. CDR3 DNA sequence: TGTGCCAGCTCCTCGGGCCAGGGCGGGAGCACTGAAGCTTTCTTT. It specifies CASSSGQGGSTEAFF.

The chain employs TRBV29-1 and TRBJ2-1; D possibly uses TRBD1 or TRBD2 (5 bases each). V was pared by 3 bases and J by 4 bases, with 10 bases between. Germline CDR1 SQVTM, CDR2 ANQGSEA. The CDR3 extends over 13 amino acids. The chain's CDR3 is CSVEGDLYNEQFF. Written as DNA, the CDR3 is TGCAGCGTTGAGGGGGACCTTTACAATGAGCAGTTCTTC.

This clonotype was recorded once. The J gene is TRBJ2-7, the V gene TRBV15, with TRBD2 matching over 10 bases. V shed 8 bases and J 7 bases; nucleotides not matched to a gene: 11. Germline CDR1 and CDR2: LNHNV and YYDKDF (reference sequence). The CDR3 consists of 14 residues. CDR3 sequence reads: CATSSLAGVGEQYV. CDR3 DNA: TGTGCCACCTCTAGTCTAGCGGGAGTCGGTGAGCAGTACGTC.

This clonotype came up many times. This sequence joins TRBV12-3 or TRBV12-4 and TRBJ2-7; a possible D gene is TRBD1 (6 bases). The V gene lost 6 bases and the J gene lost 6 bases, with 15 bases spanning the gap. CDR3 size: 13 residues. The CDR3 DNA is TGTGCCAGCAGGCCCGGACAGTCTTCCGAGCAGTACTTC. It codes for CASRPGQSSEQYF.

At least ten counts were recorded for this clonotype. The chain links TRBV7-3 to TRBJ2-2; TRBD1 aligns across 9 bases. CDR1 and CDR2 from the germline V gene are SGHTA and FQGTGA. With V trimmed by 5 bases and J by 6 bases, 10 bases remained unmatched. CDR3 length equals 16 residues. The CDR3 sequence is CASSLMGQGGAGELFF. The DNA for the CDR3 is TGTGCCAGCAGCCTGATGGGACAGGGAGGGGCCGGGGAGCTGTTTTTT.

This clonotype was seen at least ten times. The CDR3 spells CASTQGRETQYF. CDR3 nucleotide sequence: TGTGCCAGCACCCAGGGGAGAGAGACCCAGTACTTC. V gene TRBV12-3 or TRBV12-4 combines with J gene TRBJ2-5, with a weak D call TRBD1 (6 bases). The V gene lost 7 bases and the J gene lost 4 bases, with 10 bases spanning the gap. The CDR3 consists of 12 residues.

In its sample, this clonotype was seen many times. This chain connects TRBV5-1 to TRBJ2-2; the D gene is possibly TRBD2 (5 bases). CDR3 length: 15 residues. The V gene's germline CDR1 is SGHRS and CDR2 YFSETQ. V was shortened by 8 bases and J by 0 bases, with 14 bases between the two germline ends. CDR3 region: CASQGAEANTGELFF. The DNA for the CDR3 is TGCGCCAGTCAAGGAGCGGAGGCGAACACCGGGGAGCTGTTTTTT.

In its sample, this clonotype was seen many times. V usage is TRBV6-2 or TRBV6-3 and J usage is TRBJ2-6; D may be TRBD1 or TRBD2 (5 bases each). Looked up from germline, CDR1 is MNHEY and CDR2 is SVGEGT. Trimming pared 2 bases from V and 1 base from J, leaving 9 bases between. CDR3 length: 16 residues. CDR3 nucleotides: TGTGCCAGCAGTTACCGTGGGGGTTCTGGGGCCAACGTCCTGACTTTC. Encoded protein: CASSYRGGSGANVLTF.

The table lists this clonotype with many counts. The J gene is TRBJ1-2, the V gene TRBV20-1; D unresolved. CDR3 size: 16 residues. V shed 6 bases and J shed 6 bases, with 26 bases lying between them. CDR1 is DFQATT and CDR2 is SNEGSKA in the germline V gene (reference sequence). The CDR3 loop is CSANDDSEVRSDGYTF. The CDR3 DNA reads TGCAGTGCGAACGACGACTCGGAGGTCAGGTCCGATGGCTACACCTTC.

This clonotype has ten or more counts. The CDR3 DNA is TGTGCCAGCAGTTTCTCCGGGGGCCAAGGAAAAAACATTCAGTACTTC. Protein: CASSFSGGQGKNIQYF. V gene TRBV6-5 combines with J gene TRBJ2-4; D may correspond to TRBD1 or TRBD2 (6 bases each). CDR3 length: 16 amino acids. V dropped 4 bases and J dropped 4 bases, with 17 bases sitting between them. Looked up from germline, CDR1 is MNHEY and CDR2 is SVGAGI.

This clonotype was observed at least ten times. The chain uses TRBV20-1 and TRBJ1-1; D gene ambiguous. V lost 1 base, J lost 1 base, and 10 bases lay in between. Per germline, CDR1 DFQATT and CDR2 SNEGSKA (reference sequence). The CDR3 is 14 residues long. The CDR3: CSARATRGNTEAFF. CDR3 sequence (DNA): TGCAGTGCTAGAGCAACCCGGGGGAACACTGAAGCTTTCTTT.

This clonotype came up many times. This rearrangement joins TRBV10-3 to TRBJ2-7; D not resolved. The CDR3 length is 15 residues. Germline loops: CDR1 ENHRY, CDR2 SYGVKD. V was clipped by 3 bases and J by 1 base, with 13 bases between them. The CDR3 region has the DNA TGTGCCATCAGTGAAGGAGTCAGTGTTTCCTACGAGCAGTACGTC. It is translated as CAISEGVSVSYEQYV.

There are many counts of this clonotype. V usage is TRBV12-3 or TRBV12-4 and J usage is TRBJ2-1, with a weak D call TRBD1 (9 bases). V lost 4 bases to trimming and J lost 4 bases, with 23 bases between them. CDR3 length equals 18 residues. CDR3: CASSWDRATSGGYNEQFF. CDR3 DNA sequence: TGTGCCAGCAGTTGGGACAGGGCCACTAGCGGTGGATACAATGAGCAGTTCTTC.